This TCR beta chain came from a study of T cell responses to AZD1222 COVID-19 vaccine. The study, taken as a whole, reports: Sampling captured repertoires only after the peak T cell response.

Sequenced by immunoSEQ multiplex PCR; TCRdb stores in-frame clones only, minus some. The data show around 96,000 clones, 70% to 90% seen once. The CDR3 consists of 15 residues. Trimming took 3 bases from V and 4 from J; bases not matched to a gene: 4. Germline assignment: CDR1 LGHDT and CDR2 YNNKEL (reference sequence). Only one count was recorded for this clone. Its antigen is still unknown. Different DNA sequences within this sample yield the same CDR3. Here the sequenced sample was peripheral blood, taken on day 0 of AZD1222 vaccination. The rearrangement links TRBV3-1 (or the pseudogene TRBV3-2) to TRBJ1-5; 9 positions match TRBD1. The receptor was isolated from an adult in good health. CDR3 DNA sequence: TGTGCCAGCAGCCAGGACAGGGGAGGGAATCAGCCCCAGCATTTT. It translates to CASSQDRGGNQPQHF.